This T cell receptor (beta chain) was observed in a study of cytomegalovirus exposure and HLA in healthy donors (dated by TCRdb to 2016 to 2017). Background on the whole study: An earlier analysis of roughly 500 of the donors reported roughly 300 Gb of sequence data and 117 million unique TCR beta sequences from about 200 million T cells. The number of typed donors differed by locus: about 629-630 for A, B, C, DRB1 and DQB1; approximately 540 for DQA1; 606 for DPA1; and around 470 for DPB1. The T cell repertoires of some 670 subjects were profiled by immunosequencing and related to cytomegalovirus serostatus. To study patterns of TCR occurrence, a later analysis re-analyzed previously published TCR beta repertoires from 666 donors and added high-resolution HLA genotyping. Donor age, sex, ethnicity and CMV serostatus were collected together with the repertoire data. An earlier analysis of several hundred of the donors applied high-throughput TCR beta sequencing to assess whether each TCR beta V gene segment acted as functional or pseudogenic. The aim of the study was to test whether cataloging public T cell receptors could identify signatures of past pathogen exposure. All discovery cohort repertoires had been generated on a single sequencing platform. The genetic ancestry cluster associated with self-reported Caucasian donors included around 76% of the roughly 400 genotyped donors. An early release covering 500 to 750 HLA-typed donors comprised 300 to 350 gigabases of sequencing data and around 80 million unique TCR sequences. Class I and class II HLA loci were covered by the typing at four-digit resolution. Because of strong linkage in the cohort, four to six DR-DQ haplotypes were treated as single units for association and clustering. Among around 400 genotyped donors of the cohort, an average of approximately 240,000 unique TCR beta nucleotide sequences were sequenced per donor, roughly 18% of them non-productive. In a later genetic analysis, genome-wide SNP genotypes for about three fifths of the 666 donors were used, and that subset was treated as a discovery cohort. The study combined high-throughput TCR immunosequencing, statistical association of individual TCRs with disease status, and machine learning to predict cytomegalovirus infection status. The later analysis used no new phenotypic data to find candidate immune exposures, relying instead on TCR beta sequences and their occurrence across donors. Along with the approximately 700-subject first cohort, a separate validation cohort of approximately 110 different subjects was used.

The investigation overall reported the following: The authors suggested that the approach could potentially be extended to other disease states and immunological phenotypes. A further reported finding was that TCR beta sequences accurately predicted the HLA-A and HLA-B alleles for most subjects in the first cohort. A later genetic analysis reported fewer N-insertions in productive TCRs among donors in an Asian-associated ancestry cluster than the roughly 620-donor mean. A total of about 180 TCR beta chains were listed by the study as associated with cytomegalovirus. HLA typing was unavailable for some donors at each locus, so association tests used only the typed subset. Assigning TCR associations to individual alleles was difficult when HLA alleles, especially DR and DQ, strongly co-occurred. A later analysis found that most CMV-associated TCR beta chains appeared HLA-restricted, with HLA associations seemingly driven largely by CMV exposure. A later analysis reported that several top co-occurrence clusters appeared linked to parvovirus B19, influenza, CMV and Epstein-Barr virus. The classifier was reported to diagnose cytomegalovirus status with high specificity and sensitivity in both the original cohort and the validation cohort. In a later analysis, some 17,000 TCR beta sequences were associated with specific HLA alleles at a false discovery rate of 0.05. In a later analysis, TCR association rates were found to vary across HLA loci, with the most associated TCRs seen for DRB1 alleles and the fewest for HLA-C alleles. In a later analysis, HLA-associated TCR beta chains showed more clonal expansion and lower generation probabilities than non-associated chains that were equally common. The earlier analysis of around 600 of the donors excluded about 16 rarely observed V segments, including chromosome 9 orphons, because counts were too low. The presence/absence analyses assumed that sequencing depth was roughly uniform across donors, and that assumption may not be true. An association between a missense DCLRE1C variant and V-gene and J-gene trimming of TCR beta chains was found in a later genetic analysis and replicated in an independent cohort. In vitro tests confirmed that three of the cytomegalovirus-associated TCR beta chains recognize cytomegalovirus antigens. The 87-base-pair reads could not distinguish some IMGT-functional V segments, including TRBV6-2 and TRBV6-3, so those segments were excluded. A cluster of highly shared sequence variants was judged likely to represent a technical artifact of the sequencing pipeline. Across donors, most TCR sequences were observed very rarely, whereas some public TCRs were present in many individuals. Linkage disequilibrium might explain the correlated functional status among segregating V segments, but an unknown experimental factor could not be excluded. An earlier analysis of approximately 570 of the donors showed that most TCR beta V segments appeared in productive rearrangements either about 90% or about 30% of the time, which broadly matched IMGT annotations. The only immune exposure information available for the cohort was CMV serostatus. In this cohort, only TCR beta chains were sequenced, and detectable features were limited by the absence of alpha or paired-chain data.

According to the germline V gene, CDR1 reads SGHTA and CDR2 reads FQGNSA. Cut back by 1 base and 7 bases, the V and J ends lie 17 bases apart. Measured from the cysteine to the phenylalanine, the CDR3 is 16 residues long. Left in the record is the CDR3 DNA by itself, 48 bases read in frame from the first base. This clone was counted between two and nine times. Its specific antigen is unknown. No base-level quality is on record; no much larger clone is a single base apart. Libraries were made using the immunoSEQ multiplex PCR assay. The multiplex PCR relied on a mix of 60 forward primers for TCR Vbeta segments and 13 reverse primers for TCR Jbeta segments. The CDR3 region of rearranged TCR beta genes was amplified from genomic DNA with a multiplex PCR assay. On the Illumina HiSeq System, the amplified TCR beta libraries were sequenced as 87-base-pair reads. Per the authors' processing: A later analysis tallied 75 million to 95 million unique TCR beta chains across the 650 to 750 repertoires, and approximately 12 million of those chains were shared by two or more donors. Raw reads were error-corrected and collapsed into unique sequences by a nearest-neighbor algorithm in which closely related sequences were merged to remove PCR and sequencing errors. Alignment of CDR3 sequences to IMGT reference sequences was used to assign V, D and J gene segments. For a sequence to be retained, a match of at least six nucleotides was required to both a V gene segment and a J gene segment. A rearrangement was called productive if the CDR3 had no stop codons and remained in frame with V and J, and every other rearrangement was called non-productive. Following IMGT convention, CDR3 was defined as the stretch from the second conserved V-encoded cysteine to the conserved J-encoded phenylalanine. Sequences without an unambiguous match to a single V gene segment were excluded from the earlier analysis of approximately 600 of the donors. An earlier analysis of 450 to 650 of the donors called V segments functional above 56.7% productive rearrangements and segregating when the between-donor standard deviation exceeded 5%. A statistical classification framework was developed to diagnose cytomegalovirus status using the catalog of TCR beta chain sequences. V and J gene assignment, in a later analysis, came from comparing TCR nucleotide sequences with IMGT/GENE-DB human TR gene sequences. In a later analysis, CDR3 sequences and most-parsimonious VDJ recombination scenarios were assigned using the TCRdist pipeline. A later analysis defined each TCR beta chain by its CDR3 amino acid sequence plus V-gene family, and excluded reads lacking a unique V-gene family. As a way to deal with suspected cross-contamination and a sequencing artifact, a later analysis dropped 450 to 600 nucleotide sequences that were highly shared and had low generation probability. A later analysis calculated a clonal expansion index for each public chain from normalized within-repertoire ranks of inferred template counts. In a later analysis, generation probabilities were computed using a VDJ recombination model fitted to out-of-frame rearrangements, and the results were checked against IGoR. In a later analysis, hypergeometric tests were used to score TCR-TCR, TCR-HLA and TCR-CMV co-occurrence, with a repertoire-size bias correction applied to TCR pairs. In a later analysis, false discovery rates were estimated by permuting HLA or CMV assignments 20 times. In a later analysis, co-occurring TCRs were grouped using DBSCAN, and TCRdist sequence similarity was added for clustering within HLA-allele-positive subsets. Repertoires with fewer than 30,000 or more than 120,000 public chains, plus five repertoires with anomalous nucleotide sharing, were excluded from co-occurrence clustering. TCRdb took over this immuneACCESS table, retaining in-frame rearrangements with V and J assigned. Such tables are incomplete; in checked studies, under half of the missing clones stem from an unresolved V gene, and the remainder is unexplained. V, J and clone size reflect that table, while D and trimming were determined from the DNA. The table for this sample lists approximately 110,000 clones; nearly 80% of them were counted only once. Under 1.5% of the sample comes from the top ten.

The cohort was made up of 500 to 800 healthy bone marrow donors. All cohort members were sampled while nominally healthy, although unrecorded immune exposures were likely present. The donor was CMV seronegative and belonged to the group of 350 to 400 seronegative cohort members. Each donor provided a peripheral blood sample, and peripheral blood mononuclear cells were used for TCR beta sequencing. The Qiagen DNeasy Blood Extraction Kit was used to extract genomic DNA from the blood cell samples. Sequenced: PBMCs. The V and J genes are TRBV7-2 and TRBJ2-1, with TRBD2 perhaps the D gene, on 5 matching bases. This TCR came from a man aged 30-40 years in good health and CMV-seronegative. CDR3 sequence: CASSLGPQLEWNEQFF. The nucleotide sequence is given as TGTGCCAGCAGCTTAGGGCCTCAACTAGAATGGAATGAGCAGTTCTTC. Full variable domain (CDR3 extended with the reference TRBV7-2 and TRBJ2-1 proteins): GAGVSQSPSNKVTEKGKDVELRCDPISGHTALYWYRQSLGQGLEFLIYFQGNSAPDKSGLPSDRFSAERTGGSVSTLTIQRTQQEDSAVYLCASSLGPQLEWNEQFFGPGTRLTVL.